A single sample gave rise to the 26 T cell receptor beta chains below, sequenced in a study of CD8+CD57+ T cells in acquired aplastic anemia. Patients who underwent sequencing had shown CD8+CD57+ cell expansion by flow cytometry. Genomic DNA served as template for TCR beta VDJ and CDR3 profiling. Via MiXCR, TCRdb re-called the reads, giving one row per CDR3 protein. Of 310,000 or so distinct CDR3 sequences in the sample, about three fifths were seen once. Source material: sorted CD4+, CD8+, or CD8+CD57+ T cells (not recorded which) from PBMCs. The receptors derive from a human donor with aplastic anemia.

The CDR3 here is CATRTSGDINTGELFF. CDR3 nucleotide sequence: TGTGCCACCAGGACCAGCGGAGATATTAACACCGGGGAGCTGTTTTTT. This rearrangement joins TRBV24-1 to TRBJ2-2; possibly TRBD2 for D (5 bases). The CDR3 totals 16 residues. Between the trimmed V and J ends, which lost 7 bases and 2 bases, there was a span of 16 bases. Looked up from germline, CDR1 is KGHDR and CDR2 is SFDVKD.

This chain joins TRBV20-1 and TRBJ1-2; 7 nucleotides match TRBD1. This CDR3 region has 14 residues. The V gene end was trimmed by 3 bases and the J gene end by 5 bases; junction bases not matched to a gene: 9. The germline gives CDR1 DFQATT, CDR2 SNEGSKA (reference sequence). The CDR3 loop reads CSARVAGQSYGYTF. CDR3 DNA: TGCAGTGCTAGGGTGGCGGGACAGTCTTATGGCTACACCTTC.

A remark on this clonotype: A junction boundary mismatches the germline segment, possibly from a read error. The V call is TRBV12-3 or TRBV12-4, the J call TRBJ1-2, with a possible D match to TRBD1 (5 bases). The CDR3 has 13 residues. The CDR3 DNA follows: TGTGCCAGCAGTTTAGGGGACGCGCATGGCTACGCCTTC. Its translation is CASSLGDAHGYAF.

V usage is TRBV5-1 and J usage is TRBJ2-6; D uncertain. Germline loops: CDR1 SGHRS, CDR2 YFSETQ. The V gene lost 4 bases and the J gene lost 4 bases, with 12 bases spanning the gap. This CDR3 comprises 15 residues. CDR3 in DNA: TGCGCCAGCAGCGCCCAAATTGAGGGGGCCAACGTCCTGACTTTC. Translated: CASSAQIEGANVLTF.

The chain joins TRBV15 to TRBJ2-1; D possibly corresponds to TRBD2 (6 bases). This CDR3 is 14 amino acids long. Germline V gene data show CDR1 as LNHNV and CDR2 as YYDKDF (reference sequence). Trimming took off 3 bases at V and 3 bases at J, with 9 bases between the two ends. Here the CDR3 DNA reads TGTGCCACCAGCAGCTTGGGGGGCTACAATGAGCAGTTCTTC. It codes for CATSSLGGYNEQFF.

This clonotype was seen at least ten times. This chain uses TRBV7-9 with TRBJ2-1; weak D call: TRBD2 (6 bases). The CDR3 is 15 amino acids. Trimming pared 4 bases from V and 5 bases from J, leaving 15 bases between. CDR1 SEHNR and CDR2 FQNEAQ come from the germline V gene (reference sequence). Here the CDR3 DNA reads TGTGCCAGCAGCTCCACCCGACCGGGAGACAATGAGCAGTTCTTC. This codes for CASSSTRPGDNEQFF.

J is TRBJ2-3 and V is TRBV12-5; 7 bases agree with TRBD1. The germline V gene has CDR1 LGHNT and CDR2 FRNRAP. V dropped 6 bases and J dropped 13; count of bases not matched to a gene: 10. CDR3 length equals 12 residues. The CDR3 sequence: CASGLLTGVEYF. The CDR3 DNA reads TGTGCTAGTGGCCTTCTCACAGGGGTAGAGTATTTT.

This clonotype was counted a single time. The CDR3 DNA reads TGTGCCAGCAGAGAGGGGGCGACTGAAGCTTTCTTT. Translated: CASREGATEAFF. The chain joins TRBV6-5 to TRBJ1-1; 7 bases are shared with TRBD1. There are 12 residues in the CDR3. Germline V lookup: CDR1 MNHEY, CDR2 SVGAGI. V trimming: 6 bases; J trimming: 5 bases; junction bases outside the gene matches: 3.

This chain joins TRBV12-3 or TRBV12-4 and TRBJ2-7; 7 bases are shared with TRBD2. The CDR3 is 15 amino acids. J lost 5 bases, V lost 6 bases, and 13 bases had no gene match. CDR3 loop: CASRASGRVGHEQYF. In nucleotides, the CDR3 is TGTGCCAGCAGAGCAAGTGGGAGGGTTGGACACGAGCAGTACTTC.

The chain has TRBV10-3 and TRBJ2-7; the D call may be TRBD1 or TRBD2 (5 bases each). Trimming removed 6 bases at V and 5 bases at J, with 8 bases between. This CDR3 comprises 11 residues. In germline, CDR1 is ENHRY, CDR2 SYGVKD. CDR3 bases: TGTGCCATCAGCGAGGGGAACGAGCAGTACTTC. Translation: CAISEGNEQYF.

The chain uses TRBV20-1 and TRBJ2-7; 9 nucleotides match TRBD2. The germline V gene has CDR1 DFQATT and CDR2 SNEGSKA (reference sequence). V was clipped by 0 bases and J by 8 bases; unmatched bases: 11. This CDR3 has 15 residues. The CDR3 coding sequence is TGCAGTGCTAGAGATCGGAGGCTAGCGGGAACAAAGCAGTACTTC. This codes for CSARDRRLAGTKQYF.

Many counts were recorded for this clonotype. The chain is built from TRBV25-1 and TRBJ2-3; 10 bases line up with TRBD2. CDR1 and CDR2 from the germline V gene are MGHDK and SYGVNS. The CDR3 is 15 amino acids. V lost 8 bases to trimming and J lost 5 bases; unmatched junction nucleotides: 10. This CDR3 is CASGDLAGVGDTQYF. In DNA, the CDR3 is TGTGCCAGCGGGGATCTAGCGGGAGTCGGAGATACGCAGTATTTT.

Turning to this clonotype: The CDR3 carries no conserved terminal phenylalanine or tryptophan, so it likely arises from a read error. It is unclear where the CDR3 begins or ends on the DNA, so no DNA is shown, and the CDR3 is as TCRdb lists it. The chain recombines TRBV12-3 or TRBV12-4 with TRBJ2-7; TRBD1 is the table's D call and was not checked against the DNA. The CDR3 numbers 8 amino acids, ends counted. The CDR3 is CASSQVDR.

The rearrangement uses TRBV7-9 and TRBJ2-1, with 7 bases fitting TRBD2. Germline loops: CDR1 SEHNR, CDR2 FQNEAQ (reference sequence). There are 15 residues in the CDR3. Unmatched junction bases numbered 9, after V lost 4 bases and J lost 6 bases. The CDR3 spells CASSSTKRDVNEQFF. CDR3 DNA sequence: TGTGCCAGCAGCTCGACTAAGCGGGACGTCAATGAGCAGTTCTTC.

This clonotype has a single count. The V call is TRBV2, the J call TRBJ1-4; 7 nucleotides agree with TRBD1. V gave up 8 bases and J gave up 5 bases; unmatched junction bases: 2. This CDR3 is 12 amino acids long. Per germline, CDR1 SNHLY and CDR2 FYNNEI. CDR3 nucleotide sequence: TGTGCCAGCGGGACAGCGAATGAAAAACTGTTTTTT. Residues: CASGTANEKLFF.

The rearrangement joins TRBV11-2 to TRBJ1-2, with D uncertain. Trimming stripped 6 bases from V and 4 bases from J, with 15 bases between. CDR3 size: 14 residues. Germline CDR1 SGHAT, CDR2 FQNNGV. The CDR3 DNA is TGTGCCAGCAGAGACGTGCAAGAAACCTATGGCTACACCTTC. Translated, it gives CASRDVQETYGYTF.

This chain uses TRBV7-8 with TRBJ2-7; D remains unclear. The CDR3 spans 13 residues. Trimming cost V 1 base and J 5 bases, with 9 bases left between them. Germline V CDR1 and CDR2: SGHVS, FQNEAQ. The CDR3 protein is CASSLGGRNEQYF. In nucleotides, the CDR3 is TGTGCCAGCAGCTTAGGGGGTCGCAACGAGCAGTACTTC. Drawing the rest from reference TRBV7-8 and TRBJ2-7, the complete variable domain is GAGVSQSPRYKVAKRGQDVALRCDPISGHVSLFWYQQALGQGPEFLTYFQNEAQLDKSGLPSDRFFAERPEGSVSTLKIQRTQQEDSAVYLCASSLGGRNEQYFGPGTRLTVT.

The chain uses TRBV10-2 and TRBJ1-2, with D possibly matching TRBD1 (5 bases). The germline gives CDR1 WSHSY, CDR2 SAAADI. V dropped 4 bases and J dropped 1 base, with 7 bases sitting between them. The CDR3 length is 13 residues. CDR3 region: CASSGGDNYGYTF. Written as DNA, the CDR3 is TGCGCCAGCAGTGGAGGGGATAACTATGGCTACACCTTC.

This sequence joins TRBV7-2 and TRBJ2-7; D is unresolved. Germline V gene data show CDR1 as SGHTA and CDR2 as FQGNSA. The CDR3 is 13 residues long. V was clipped by 6 bases and J by 2 bases, with 11 bases between them. This CDR3 is CASSPTCPYEQYF. The DNA of the CDR3 is TGTGCCAGCAGTCCGACTTGCCCCTACGAGCAGTACTTC.

This clonotype has a handful of counts. The rearrangement links TRBV7-3 to TRBJ2-5; D unclear. The germline V gene has CDR1 SGHTA and CDR2 FQGTGA. CDR3 length equals 14 residues. The ends were cut back, 4 bases at V and 5 bases at J, with 14 bases in the middle. The CDR3 nucleotides are TGTGCCAGCAGCTGGGTGGTGGGGAATGAGACCCAGTACTTC. Translation gives CASSWVVGNETQYF.

This clonotype has more than one count but fewer than ten. The chain combines TRBV7-8 with TRBJ1-6; no clear D gene. This CDR3 is 13 amino acids long. Germline loops: CDR1 SGHVS, CDR2 FQNEAQ. Between the trimmed V and J ends, which lost 5 bases and 10 bases, there was a span of 12 bases. The CDR3, as DNA: TGTGCCAGCAGCCTACTTTCAGGATCACCCCTCCACTTT. It translates to CASSLLSGSPLHF.

Ten or more counts support this clonotype. V gene TRBV5-6 combines with J gene TRBJ2-5; TRBD1 aligns across 7 bases. The germline CDR1 and CDR2 sequences are SGHDT and YYEEEE. The CDR3 consists of 14 residues. The V segment lost 2 bases and the J segment 3 bases; nucleotides outside the gene matches: 4. DNA of the CDR3: TGTGCCAGCAGCTTCGGGACAGCGAAAGAGACCCAGTACTTC. Encoded protein: CASSFGTAKETQYF.

This rearrangement joins TRBV7-2 to TRBJ2-3; D not resolved. Trimming stripped 1 base from V and 3 bases from J, with 11 bases between. CDR3 length: 15 amino acids. Germline CDR1 reads SGHTA; CDR2 reads FQGNSA. The CDR3 nucleotides read TGTGCCAGCAGCTTAGATGGGGTTAGGACAGATACGCAGTATTTT. Amino acid sequence: CASSLDGVRTDTQYF.

This clonotype was observed at least ten times. V gene TRBV29-1 combines with J gene TRBJ2-3, with D tentatively TRBD1 (6 bases). The CDR3 is 13 amino acids. Trimming stripped 7 bases from V and 3 bases from J, with 14 bases between. CDR1 is SQVTM, CDR2 ANQGSEA, per germline. The CDR3 DNA reads TGCAGCGCAGGACAGACGACGACAGATACGCAGTATTTT. It codes for CSAGQTTTDTQYF.

This chain links TRBV7-3 with TRBJ2-7; 7 bases are a match to TRBD2. Unmatched junction bases numbered 9, after V lost 1 base and J lost 3 bases. CDR3 size: 16 residues. Per the germline V gene, CDR1 is SGHTA and CDR2 is FQGTGA. This CDR3 reads CASSLIGGLGFYEQYF. As DNA, the CDR3 is TGTGCCAGCAGCTTAATAGGAGGACTAGGGTTCTACGAGCAGTACTTC. Looking up the rest from reference TRBV7-3 and TRBJ2-7 gives the full variable domain: GAGVSQTPSNKVTEKGKYVELRCDPISGHTALYWYRQSLGQGPEFLIYFQGTGAADDSGLPNDRFFAVRPEGSVSTLKIQRTERGDSAVYLCASSLIGGLGFYEQYFGPGTRLTVT.

In this sample, this clonotype turned up many times. The gene calls are TRBV29-1 and TRBJ1-5; perhaps TRBD1 as D (5 bases). The V gene lost 5 bases and the J gene lost 5 bases, with 19 bases spanning the gap. This CDR3 spans 15 amino acids. Germline assignment: CDR1 SQVTM and CDR2 ANQGSEA. The CDR3 region has the DNA TGCAGCGTTTCAGGACACCCGCAAGGAGATCAGCCCCAGCATTTT. Translated: CSVSGHPQGDQPQHF.